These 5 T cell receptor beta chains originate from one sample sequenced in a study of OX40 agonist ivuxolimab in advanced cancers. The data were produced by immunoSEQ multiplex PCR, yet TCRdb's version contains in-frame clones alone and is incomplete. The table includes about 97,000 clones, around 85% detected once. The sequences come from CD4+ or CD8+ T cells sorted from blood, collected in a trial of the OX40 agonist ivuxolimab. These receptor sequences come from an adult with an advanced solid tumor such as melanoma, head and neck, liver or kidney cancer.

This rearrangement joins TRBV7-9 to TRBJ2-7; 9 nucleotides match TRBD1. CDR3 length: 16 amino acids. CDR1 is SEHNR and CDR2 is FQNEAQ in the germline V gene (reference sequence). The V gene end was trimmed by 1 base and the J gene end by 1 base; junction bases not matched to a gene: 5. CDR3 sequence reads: CASSLGNRGQSYEQYF. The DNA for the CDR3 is TGTGCCAGCAGCTTAGGAAACAGGGGGCAATCCTACGAGCAGTACTTC.

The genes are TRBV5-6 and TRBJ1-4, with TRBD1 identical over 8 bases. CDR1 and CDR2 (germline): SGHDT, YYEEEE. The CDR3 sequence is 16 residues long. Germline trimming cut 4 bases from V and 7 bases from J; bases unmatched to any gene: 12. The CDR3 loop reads CASSHRQGLRGEKLFF. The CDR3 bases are TGTGCCAGCAGCCATCGACAGGGGCTGAGAGGTGAAAAACTGTTTTTT.

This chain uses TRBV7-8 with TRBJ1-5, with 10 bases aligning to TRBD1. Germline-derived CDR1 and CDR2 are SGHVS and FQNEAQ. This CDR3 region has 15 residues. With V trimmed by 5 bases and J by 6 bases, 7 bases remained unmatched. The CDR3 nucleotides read TGTGCCAGCAGCCCCGGGACAGGGGACGGTCAGCCCCAGCATTTT. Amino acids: CASSPGTGDGQPQHF. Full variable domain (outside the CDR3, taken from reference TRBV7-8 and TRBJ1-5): GAGVSQSPRYKVAKRGQDVALRCDPISGHVSLFWYQQALGQGPEFLTYFQNEAQLDKSGLPSDRFFAERPEGSVSTLKIQRTQQEDSAVYLCASSPGTGDGQPQHFGDGTRLSIL.

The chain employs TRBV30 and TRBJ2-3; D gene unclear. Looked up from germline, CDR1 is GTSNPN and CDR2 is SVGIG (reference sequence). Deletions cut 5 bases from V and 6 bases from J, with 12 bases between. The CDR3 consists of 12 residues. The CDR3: CAWAFGGDTQYF. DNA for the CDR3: TGTGCCTGGGCGTTTGGTGGGGATACGCAGTATTTT.

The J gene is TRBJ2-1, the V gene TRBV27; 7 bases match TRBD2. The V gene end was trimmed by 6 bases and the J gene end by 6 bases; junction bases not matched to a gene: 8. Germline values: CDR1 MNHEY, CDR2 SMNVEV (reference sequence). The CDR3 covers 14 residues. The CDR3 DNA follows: TGTGCCAGCAGAGGGCGGGAGCTGCGCAATGAGCAGTTCTTC. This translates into CASRGRELRNEQFF.